This T cell receptor (beta chain) was captured in a study of technical replicates of blood from a few donors. This CDR3 comprises 11 residues. The V gene's germline CDR1 is DFQATT and CDR2 SNEGSKA (reference sequence). V shed 7 bases and J shed 5 bases, with 10 bases lying between them. The data were produced by immunoSEQ multiplex PCR, yet TCRdb's version contains in-frame clones alone and is incomplete. The table records around 76,000 clones, roughly 90% of them present only once. The source of this sequence is a human donor in good health. Material for sequencing was T cells isolated from PBMCs. The chain joins TRBV20-1 to TRBJ2-3; D is possibly TRBD2 (5 bases). CDR3 DNA: TGCAGTGGCAAGAGGGTAGATACGCAGTATTTT. As protein: CSGKRVDTQYF.